This T cell receptor (beta chain) appears in the sequencing data of a study of blood T cell repertoires in COVID-19. Study background: COVID-19 samples from acute and convalescent phases originated in the United States, Italy and Spain. T cells, B-cell-depleted T cells, or PBMCs provided the cDNA or gDNA that served as material.

The CDR3 extends over 16 amino acids. J lost 4 bases, V lost 5 bases, and 10 bases had no gene match. CDR1 LNHDA and CDR2 SQIVND come from the germline V gene (reference sequence). Per the original methods: The assay estimated nucleated cells by amplifying reference gene primers. Measured with immunoSEQ multiplex PCR; TCRdb has only the in-frame clones, and not every one. V and J calls and clone size are copied from that table; D and trimming were computed from the DNA. The data show about 69,000 clones, with 82% seen just once and 9.7% held by the top ten. The J gene is TRBJ2-1, the V gene TRBV19; 8 positions agree with TRBD2. The sample was peripheral blood. This TCR came from a woman of 80 years or more with acute or convalescent COVID-19. In DNA form, the CDR3 reads TGTGCCAGTAGTTCGAGCGGGGGCAGGGTTTACAATGAGCAGTTCTTC. It is translated as CASSSSGGRVYNEQFF.